This entry lists 17 T cell receptor beta chains sequenced from one sample in a study of CD8 T cells in ankylosing spondylitis. Via MiXCR, TCRdb re-called the 5' RACE reads, giving one row per CDR3 protein. Of around 230,000 distinct CDR3 sequences listed, roughly 8.2% were seen once; the top ten hold more than 4%. The material sequenced was blood, either unsorted or a sorted T cell fraction (not recorded which). These receptors all come from a female donor with ankylosing spondylitis or in good health (not recorded which).

This clonotype was recorded at least ten times. The chain couples TRBV10-3 to TRBJ2-1; D is undetermined. The CDR3 has 11 residues. Germline V gene sequence: CDR1 ENHRY, CDR2 SYGVKD. V was shortened by 6 bases and J by 8 bases, with 8 bases between the two germline ends. CDR3 loop: CAISNLDEQFF. For the CDR3, the DNA is TGTGCCATCAGCAATCTCGATGAGCAGTTCTTC.

A note on this clonotype: Given a much more abundant clone one base away, this may be a read error. In DNA, the CDR3 is TGTACCATCAGCGCAGGGGCCGGATCTGGAGCTTTCTTT. The encoded protein is CTISAGAGSGAFF. The chain recombines TRBV10-3 with TRBJ1-1; D might be TRBD1 (6 bases). This CDR3 contains 13 residues. CDR1 is ENHRY, CDR2 SYGVKD, per germline.

This clonotype was counted only a few times. One junction end disagrees with the germline gene, perhaps due to a read error. This chain's CDR3 is CVSSQEHASGANSPLHF. The DNA for the CDR3 is TGCGTCAGCAGCCAAGAACACGCATCCGGGGCTAATTCACCCCTCCACTTT. This chain uses TRBV4-3 with TRBJ1-6, with D tentatively TRBD1 (5 bases). CDR1 is LGHNA and CDR2 is YSLEER in the germline V gene. This CDR3 is built from 17 residues.

This clonotype was counted many times. The rearrangement joins TRBV12-3 or TRBV12-4 to TRBJ2-2, with 10 bases fitting TRBD2. This CDR3 comprises 16 residues. The V segment lost 6 bases and the J segment 0 bases; nucleotides outside the gene matches: 4. CDR3 coding DNA: TGTGCCAGCAGCCCAACTAGCGGGACGAACACCGGGGAGCTGTTTTTT. Its translation is CASSPTSGTNTGELFF.

At least ten counts were recorded for this clonotype. V is TRBV20-1 and J is TRBJ2-5; D possibly corresponds to TRBD2 (5 bases). Per germline, CDR1 DFQATT and CDR2 SNEGSKA (reference sequence). CDR3 size: 14 residues. Trimming left V 5 bases short and J 5 bases short, with 18 bases between. CDR3 loop: CSAPLTERRETQYF. CDR3 DNA: TGCAGTGCTCCTTTGACGGAGAGGAGGGAGACCCAGTACTTC.

This clonotype was counted a few times. Here the CDR3 DNA reads TGTGCCAGCAGCTTTCAGCGGCAAGAGACCCAGTACTTC. It encodes CASSFQRQETQYF. V usage is TRBV7-2 and J usage is TRBJ2-5, with D possibly TRBD2 on 5 matching bases. V lost 3 bases and J lost 2, with 7 bases in between. Per the germline V gene, CDR1 is SGHTA and CDR2 is FQGNSA. This CDR3 is built from 13 residues.

This clonotype has a count of ten or more. The V call is TRBV5-1, the J call TRBJ2-1; D gene ambiguous. Germline V lookup: CDR1 SGHRS, CDR2 YFSETQ. The CDR3 loop spans 13 amino acids. Trimming pared 5 bases from V and 8 bases from J, leaving 14 bases between. CDR3 in DNA: TGCGCCAGCAGAAGACTGTTGGGGTATGAGCAGTTCTTC. It translates to CASRRLLGYEQFF.

The sample holds many counts of this clonotype. The chain combines TRBV20-1 with TRBJ1-5, with no clear D. Trimming left V 6 bases short and J 4 bases short, with 16 bases between. The CDR3 is 14 amino acids. From germline, CDR1 is DFQATT and CDR2 SNEGSKA (reference sequence). CDR3: CSAPQDGNNQPQHF. The DNA for the CDR3 is TGCAGTGCCCCCCAGGACGGGAATAATCAGCCCCAGCATTTT.

This clonotype was seen many times. This chain joins TRBV6-2 or TRBV6-3 and TRBJ2-7; no clear D gene. The V end lost 6 bases, the J end lost 5 bases, and 8 bases lay between the germline ends. CDR3 size: 11 residues. Germline V lookup: CDR1 MNHEY, CDR2 SVGEGT. CDR3 nucleotide sequence: TGTGCCAGCAGCCGAACAAACGAGCAGTACTTC. Translating it yields CASSRTNEQYF.

This clonotype came up many times. The rearrangement joins TRBV20-1 to TRBJ2-1, with a weak D call TRBD1 (5 bases). The germline V and J ends were trimmed by 2 bases and 0 bases, with 8 bases remaining between them. CDR3 length equals 14 residues. The germline V gene has CDR1 DFQATT and CDR2 SNEGSKA (reference sequence). The CDR3 DNA reads as TGCAGTGCTAGAAGGGGCGGCTCCTACAATGAGCAGTTCTTC. Translating it yields CSARRGGSYNEQFF.

This clonotype came up many times. The chain joins TRBV28 to TRBJ2-5, with D possibly TRBD2 on 6 matching bases. CDR3 size: 13 residues. V lost 7 bases and J lost 4, with 13 bases in between. CDR1 and CDR2 from the germline V gene are MDHEN and SYDVKM. The CDR3: CASTIVGGETQYF. In DNA form, the CDR3 reads TGTGCCAGCACCATCGTGGGGGGAGAGACCCAGTACTTC.

The V call is TRBV7-2, the J call TRBJ2-2, with TRBD1 matching over 11 bases. After removal of 5 bases from V and 5 bases from J, the junction contained 4 bases not matched to a gene. CDR1 is SGHTA and CDR2 is FQGNSA in the germline V gene. CDR3 size: 15 residues. CDR3 in amino acids: CASSRTGGATGELFF. In DNA form, the CDR3 reads TGTGCCAGCAGCCGGACAGGGGGCGCAACCGGGGAGCTGTTTTTT.

This clonotype was picked up a small number of times. V usage is TRBV2 and J usage is TRBJ1-2; 7 nucleotides line up with TRBD1. V lost 5 bases, J lost 8 bases, and 8 bases stayed unmatched. There are 13 residues in the CDR3. Germline V gives CDR1 SNHLY, CDR2 FYNNEI. For the CDR3, the DNA is TGTGCCAGCAGTTCCCGCAGGGGGATCGGCTACACCTTC. It encodes CASSSRRGIGYTF.

At least ten counts were recorded for this clonotype. The J gene is TRBJ2-2, the V gene TRBV20-1; D remains ambiguous. CDR1 DFQATT and CDR2 SNEGSKA come from the germline V gene (reference sequence). The V gene lost 2 bases and the J gene lost 1 base, with 14 bases spanning the gap. This CDR3 contains 16 residues. In nucleotides, the CDR3 is TGCAGTGCTAGACCCGTCGGGTCGGGGAACACCGGGGAGCTGTTTTTT. Its protein product is CSARPVGSGNTGELFF.

On this clonotype itself: With a much larger clone just one base away, this may be a read error. This sequence joins TRBV5-1 and TRBJ2-7; D ambiguous. CDR3 size: 16 residues. CDR1 SGHRS and CDR2 YFSETQ come from the germline V gene. This chain's CDR3 is CASSFGINSGSYEQYF. CDR3 DNA sequence: TGCGCCAGCAGCTTCGGTATCAACTCTGGATCCTATGAGCAGTACTTC.

This chain connects TRBV30 to TRBJ2-7; 8 positions agree with TRBD2. Germline CDR1 is GTSNPN and CDR2 is SVGIG (reference sequence). CDR3 length: 13 residues. Trimming removed 4 bases from V and 3 bases from J; junction bases left unmatched: 5. CDR3 region: CAWKSGSYYEQYF. The CDR3 bases are TGTGCCTGGAAAAGCGGGAGTTACTACGAGCAGTACTTC. Full variable domain (remainder filled in from reference TRBV30 and TRBJ2-7): SQTIHQWPATLVQPVGSPLSLECTVEGTSNPNLYWYRQAAGRGLQLLFYSVGIGQISSEVPQNLSASRPQDRQFILSSKKLLLSDSGFYLCAWKSGSYYEQYFGPGTRLTVT.

This clonotype was recorded many times. The chain employs TRBV4-3 and TRBJ2-2; D call uncertain. The V and J ends lost 1 base and 6 bases respectively, with 12 bases between them. This CDR3 has 15 residues. Per germline, CDR1 LGHNA and CDR2 YSLEER. CDR3 sequence reads: CASSQVALEPGELFF. The CDR3 DNA follows: TGCGCCAGCAGCCAAGTTGCTCTGGAGCCCGGGGAGCTGTTTTTT.